A single sample is the source of the 28 T cell receptor beta chains below, sequenced in a study of beta chain features in type 1 diabetes. The investigators reverse transcribed all of the isolated RNA, so they sequenced expressed TCRB transcripts. Data came from immunoSEQ multiplex PCR; TCRdb stores just in-frame clones and leaves some out. The sample contains approximately 360,000 clones, approximately 12% of which appear only once. Antigens of these TCRs are unknown. General study findings and limits: Type 1 diabetes patients had moderately but significantly shorter TCRB CDR3s in all four CD4+ subsets.

The sequencing input was naive CD4+ T cells from blood. The origin of the receptors is a woman younger than 35 with type 1 diabetes.

This chain connects TRBV2 to TRBJ2-3, with 10 bases identical to TRBD2. This CDR3 comprises 15 residues. Trimming cost V 4 bases and J 6 bases; bases outside gene matches: 7. Germline assignment: CDR1 SNHLY and CDR2 FYNNEI. CDR3 sequence reads: CASSVRTSGADTQYF. The DNA of the CDR3 is TGTGCCAGCAGTGTTCGAACTAGCGGGGCCGATACGCAGTATTTT.

The CDR3 nucleotides read TGTGCCAGCAGCTTCAAACGCGGGACGTACAATGAGCAGTTCTTC. Translated: CASSFKRGTYNEQFF. V gene TRBV11-1 combines with J gene TRBJ2-1; TRBD2 might be the D (6 bases). Germline V CDR1 and CDR2: SGHAT, FQDESV (reference sequence). This CDR3 comprises 15 residues. V was clipped by 3 bases and J by 4 bases, with 13 bases between them.

This chain connects TRBV29-1 to TRBJ1-4; a weak D match, TRBD1 (6 bases). Germline V gene sequence: CDR1 SQVTM, CDR2 ANQGSEA. The V end was cut by 6 bases, the J end by 5 bases, with 13 bases between. This CDR3 is built from 13 residues. CDR3 amino acids: CSVGYTGNEKLFF. Written as DNA, the CDR3 is TGCAGCGTGGGATACACAGGGAATGAAAAACTGTTTTTT. The full variable domain, rest sourced from reference TRBV29-1 and TRBJ1-4, is SAVISQKPSRDICQRGTSLTIQCQVDSQVTMMFWYRQQPGQSLTLIATANQGSEATYESGFVIDKFPISRPNLTFSTLTVSNMSPEDSSIYLCSVGYTGNEKLFFGSGTQLSVL.

This clone was found a few times. The chain uses TRBV19 and TRBJ1-2, with D uncertain. The germline CDR1 and CDR2 sequences are LNHDA and SQIVND (reference sequence). The CDR3 runs to 11 residues. The V gene lost 5 bases and the J gene lost 4 bases, with 5 bases spanning the gap. CDR3 amino acids: CASSLRYGYTF. CDR3 in DNA: TGTGCCAGTAGTCTCCGCTATGGCTACACCTTC.

This clone was counted a few times. The chain carries TRBV19 and TRBJ2-4; 9 bases are a match to TRBD1. Looked up from germline, CDR1 is LNHDA and CDR2 is SQIVND (reference sequence). V lost 2 bases, J lost 7 bases, and 12 bases stayed unmatched. CDR3 size: 17 residues. The CDR3 region has the DNA TGTGCCAGTAGTATATCCGGACAGGGGCTTTTCGCGAACATTCAGTACTTC. Protein: CASSISGQGLFANIQYF.

This clone has just a few counts. This CDR3 is CASSSPSGGQETQYF. The CDR3 nucleotides read TGTGCCAGCAGTTCGCCTTCGGGGGGGCAAGAGACCCAGTACTTC. The V and J genes are TRBV27 and TRBJ2-5; TRBD2 matches at 8 bases. Germline CDR1 and CDR2: MNHEY and SMNVEV (reference sequence). The V segment lost 4 bases and the J segment 2 bases; nucleotides outside the gene matches: 6. CDR3 length equals 15 residues.

The table lists this clone with a few counts. The CDR3 sequence: CASRPVGLAGEGEQYF. CDR3 in DNA: TGTGCCAGCAGGCCCGTCGGACTAGCGGGAGAGGGCGAGCAGTACTTC. The chain carries TRBV28 and TRBJ2-7; 13 bases are shared with TRBD2. Germline trimming cut 6 bases from V and 6 bases from J; bases unmatched to any gene: 11. The CDR3 length is 16 residues. CDR1 and CDR2 from the germline V gene are MDHEN and SYDVKM.

This clone turned up a few times. The chain is built from TRBV11-1 and TRBJ2-3; 7 bases map to TRBD1. V dropped 5 bases and J dropped 3; count of bases not matched to a gene: 14. CDR1 is SGHAT, CDR2 FQDESV, per germline (reference sequence). There are 17 residues in the CDR3. DNA of the CDR3: TGTGCCAGCAGCCCCGGCCTTAGACAGGGATCGACAGATACGCAGTATTTT. It specifies CASSPGLRQGSTDTQYF. The whole variable domain, remainder taken from reference TRBV11-1 and TRBJ2-3, is EAEVAQSPRYKITEKSQAVAFWCDPISGHATLYWYRQILGQGPELLVQFQDESVVDDSQLPKDRFSAERLKGVDSTLKIQPAELGDSAMYLCASSPGLRQGSTDTQYFGPGTRLTVL.

This clone has only a few counts. The chain carries TRBV11-2 and TRBJ2-6; perhaps TRBD1 as D (6 bases). Trimming shortened V by 8 bases and J by 1 base, and 9 bases separated the two germline ends. The CDR3 extends over 14 amino acids. Germline V gives CDR1 SGHAT, CDR2 FQNNGV. CDR3: CASGDRSGANVLTF. The CDR3 DNA reads as TGTGCCAGCGGCGACAGGTCTGGGGCCAACGTCCTGACTTTC.

The chain carries TRBV7-6 and TRBJ1-2; perhaps TRBD1 as D (5 bases). Germline V CDR1 and CDR2: SGHVS, FNYEAQ. V lost 5 bases, J lost 2 bases, and 18 bases lay in between. The CDR3 totals 16 residues. The CDR3 loop is CASSPSHTGTNYGYTF. The DNA for the CDR3 is TGTGCCAGCAGCCCGTCCCATACAGGCACGAACTATGGCTACACCTTC.

This clone turned up a few times. The chain has TRBV14 and TRBJ2-1; D is unresolved. The CDR3 covers 17 residues. Trimming removed 4 bases from V and 6 bases from J, with 22 bases in between. Germline assignment: CDR1 SGHDN and CDR2 FVKESK. For the CDR3, the DNA is TGTGCCAGCAGCCGTAGACTTGCCCACCTTACTTTCAATGAGCAGTTCTTC. Protein product: CASSRRLAHLTFNEQFF.

V and J are TRBV6-5 and TRBJ2-3; the match to TRBD2 covers 10 bases. Germline CDR1 reads MNHEY; CDR2 reads SVGAGI. J gave up 1 base and V 4 bases, and 2 bases lay outside the gene matches. The CDR3 spans 15 residues. DNA for the CDR3: TGTGCCAGCAGTTCTGGACTAGCGGGCACAGATACGCAGTATTTT. Its translation: CASSSGLAGTDTQYF.

This chain joins TRBV18 and TRBJ2-7; TRBD2 matches at 16 bases. CDR1 KGHSH and CDR2 LQKENI come from the germline V gene. The trim removed 3 bases at V and 0 bases at J, leaving 5 bases unmatched. The CDR3 loop spans 18 amino acids. In nucleotides, the CDR3 is TGTGCCAGCTCACCCCCGGGACTAGCGGGGGGGGGCTCCTACGAGCAGTACTTC. This translates into CASSPPGLAGGGSYEQYF.

This clone was counted a few times. In nucleotides, the CDR3 is TGTGCCAGCTCACCACCGGTACAGGCAATGAACACTGAAGCTTTCTTT. It specifies CASSPPVQAMNTEAFF. The chain joins TRBV18 to TRBJ1-1; TRBD1 might be the D (5 bases). CDR3 size: 16 residues. V was shortened by 0 bases and J by 0 bases, with 11 bases between the two germline ends. Germline V gene data show CDR1 as KGHSH and CDR2 as LQKENI.

This clone showed up just a few times. The rearrangement links TRBV7-2 to TRBJ2-1; no clear D gene. The V end was cut by 6 bases, the J end by 8 bases, with 8 bases between. There are 11 residues in the CDR3. CDR1 and CDR2 (germline): SGHTA, FQGNSA. DNA of the CDR3: TGTGCCAGCAGTCCAAAATATGAGCAGTTCTTC. It yields the protein CASSPKYEQFF.

This clone has just a few counts. The rearrangement links TRBV18 to TRBJ2-7; the D gene is possibly TRBD1 (5 bases). Trimming left V 5 bases short and J 2 bases short, with 13 bases between. The CDR3 sequence is 14 residues long. The germline CDR1 and CDR2 sequences are KGHSH and LQKENI. CDR3 bases: TGTGCCAGCTCAAGGCAGGGCTACGCCTACGAGCAGTACTTC. Residues: CASSRQGYAYEQYF.

This clone showed up just a few times. V usage is TRBV9 and J usage is TRBJ2-2; D remains ambiguous. Trimming stripped 3 bases from V and 7 bases from J, with 13 bases between. The CDR3 runs 14 residues. In germline, CDR1 is SGDLS, CDR2 YYNGEE. As DNA, the CDR3 is TGTGCCAGCAGCGCTACACTACTCAGCGGGGAGCTGTTTTTT. This codes for CASSATLLSGELFF.

This clone showed up just a few times. The rearrangement uses TRBV4-3 and TRBJ2-5, with TRBD1 matching over 7 bases. This CDR3 is 14 amino acids long. Germline CDR1 LGHNA, CDR2 YSLEER. Unmatched junction bases numbered 6, after V lost 5 bases and J lost 3 bases. The CDR3 protein is CASSVGTAEETQYF. The CDR3 DNA follows: TGCGCCAGCAGCGTCGGGACAGCCGAAGAGACCCAGTACTTC.

This clone showed up just a few times. The chain employs TRBV2 and TRBJ2-5; D might be TRBD2 (6 bases). CDR1 is SNHLY and CDR2 is FYNNEI in the germline V gene. CDR3 length equals 11 residues. The V end was cut by 10 bases, the J end by 2 bases, with 8 bases between. Here the CDR3 reads CATTSQETQYF. CDR3 in DNA: TGTGCCACGACTAGTCAAGAGACCCAGTACTTC.

This clone came up a few times. The CDR3 region has the DNA TGTGCCAGCAGCTTAGGGACAGGGCCCTACGAGCAGTACTTC. Amino acid sequence: CASSLGTGPYEQYF. V and J are TRBV13 and TRBJ2-7; TRBD1 matches at 7 bases. Germline lookup yields CDR1 PRHDT and CDR2 FYEKMQ (reference sequence). The V and J ends lost 0 bases and 2 bases, in that order; junction bases with no gene match: 1. This CDR3 is built from 14 residues.

The sample holds a few counts of this clone. The chain uses TRBV5-1 and TRBJ2-3; a weak D match, TRBD2 (5 bases). The ends were cut back, 4 bases at V and 4 bases at J, with 16 bases in the middle. This CDR3 is 15 amino acids long. Germline loops: CDR1 SGHRS, CDR2 YFSETQ. Here the CDR3 reads CASSVASSSPDTQYF. The CDR3 nucleotides read TGCGCCAGCAGCGTTGCTAGCTCTAGCCCAGATACGCAGTATTTT. Using reference TRBV5-1 and TRBJ2-3 for the parts outside the CDR3, the full variable domain is KAGVTQTPRYLIKTRGQQVTLSCSPISGHRSVSWYQQTPGQGLQFLFEYFSETQRNKGNFPGRFSGRQFSNSRSEMNVSTLELGDSALYLCASSVASSSPDTQYFGPGTRLTVL.

The chain has TRBV25-1 and TRBJ1-2, with 8 bases aligning to TRBD1. The V segment lost 4 bases and the J segment 8 bases; nucleotides outside the gene matches: 9. This CDR3 contains 14 residues. Germline V gives CDR1 MGHDK, CDR2 SYGVNS. CDR3 DNA: TGTGCCAGCAGTGTAACCGGGACAGGAGGCGGCTACACCTTC. The encoded protein is CASSVTGTGGGYTF.

This clone has only a few counts. The rearrangement joins TRBV7-2 to TRBJ1-2; maybe TRBD1 (6 bases). The germline CDR1 and CDR2 sequences are SGHTA and FQGNSA. This CDR3 is 14 amino acids long. V lost 2 bases and J 6 bases, leaving 13 bases between the germline ends. The CDR3 reads CASSLLGGGDGYTF. The CDR3 region has the DNA TGTGCCAGCAGCTTACTAGGGGGGGGAGATGGCTACACCTTC.

This clone was seen more than once but under ten times. The V and J genes are TRBV5-1 and TRBJ2-1, with TRBD2 matching over 16 bases. CDR3 length equals 14 residues. V was clipped by 4 bases and J by 10 bases; unmatched bases: 2. In germline, CDR1 is SGHRS, CDR2 YFSETQ. Written as DNA, the CDR3 is TGCGCCAGCAGCCGGGGACTAGCGGGAGGGGAGCAGTTCTTC. Its translation is CASSRGLAGGEQFF.

This clone was detected only a few times. This chain connects TRBV5-4 to TRBJ1-3; D is unclear. Trimming took 4 bases from V and 1 from J, leaving 12 bases between them. The CDR3 covers 15 residues. Per germline, CDR1 SGHNT and CDR2 YYREEE (reference sequence). CDR3 loop: CASSPGRQSGNTIYF. DNA of the CDR3: TGTGCCAGCAGCCCGGGTCGCCAGTCTGGAAACACCATATATTTT.

This clone has just a few counts. The chain uses TRBV7-3 and TRBJ2-1; tentative D call: TRBD1 (6 bases). The CDR3 has 15 residues. Germline CDR1 is SGHTA and CDR2 is FQGTGA. Trimming left V 8 bases short and J 4 bases short, with 18 bases between. CDR3 region: CASQRTPQGYNEQFF. CDR3 coding DNA: TGTGCCAGCCAACGAACCCCACAGGGTTACAATGAGCAGTTCTTC. Full variable domain (outside the CDR3, taken from reference TRBV7-3 and TRBJ2-1): GAGVSQTPSNKVTEKGKYVELRCDPISGHTALYWYRQSLGQGPEFLIYFQGTGAADDSGLPNDRFFAVRPEGSVSTLKIQRTERGDSAVYLCASQRTPQGYNEQFFGPGTRLTVL.

This clone showed up just a few times. This chain connects TRBV29-1 to TRBJ2-4; D unresolved. The CDR3 is 13 amino acids. CDR1 is SQVTM, CDR2 ANQGSEA, per germline. Trimming stripped 1 base from V and 0 bases from J, with 4 bases between. CDR3 nucleotides: TGCAGCGTTGAAGTACTAGCCAAAAACATTCAGTACTTC. It yields the protein CSVEVLAKNIQYF.

This clone was detected only a few times. The V and J genes are TRBV7-3 and TRBJ2-2; no clear D gene. V shed 1 base and J shed 3 bases, with 18 bases lying between them. The CDR3 sequence is 18 residues long. Germline lookup yields CDR1 SGHTA and CDR2 FQGTGA. The CDR3 DNA reads as TGTGCCAGCAGCTTAAAGCCTCCGGTGCGTGAGTACACCGGGGAGCTGTTTTTT. Its translation: CASSLKPPVREYTGELFF.